Reported below is one TCR beta chain. The antigen remains undetermined. With random hexamers, reverse transcription was performed on about 0.5 to 1 ug of RNA. Amplification of TCR beta CDR3 used immunoSEQ multiplex PCR across 54 Vbeta and 13 Jbeta. TCRdb reprocessed the immunoSEQ multiplex PCR reads via MiXCR and lists one record per CDR3 protein. Among some 130,000 distinct CDR3 sequences listed, 85% to 95% were seen once. Trimming pared 3 bases from V and 0 bases from J, leaving 6 bases between. The germline V gene encodes CDR1 MDHEN and CDR2 SYDVKM. The CDR3 runs to 15 residues. This specimen comes from a study of CD8 T cells in Susac syndrome. CD8+ and CD4+ T cells taken from blood had their TCR beta sequenced. Whole-study findings and limits: Susac CD8+ clonal expansion peaked in TEMRA cells and active patients. The authors found 15 to 20 Susac-specific public clones in total CD8+ repertoires and a few in CD8+ TEMRA repertoires.

The sequence came from a human donor with Susac syndrome. Sequencing input: CD8+ T cells from PBMCs. The rearrangement uses TRBV28 and TRBJ2-6; no clear D. CDR3 loop: CASSFQNSGANVLTF. The DNA of the CDR3 is TGTGCCAGCAGTTTCCAGAACTCTGGGGCCAACGTCCTGACTTTC.